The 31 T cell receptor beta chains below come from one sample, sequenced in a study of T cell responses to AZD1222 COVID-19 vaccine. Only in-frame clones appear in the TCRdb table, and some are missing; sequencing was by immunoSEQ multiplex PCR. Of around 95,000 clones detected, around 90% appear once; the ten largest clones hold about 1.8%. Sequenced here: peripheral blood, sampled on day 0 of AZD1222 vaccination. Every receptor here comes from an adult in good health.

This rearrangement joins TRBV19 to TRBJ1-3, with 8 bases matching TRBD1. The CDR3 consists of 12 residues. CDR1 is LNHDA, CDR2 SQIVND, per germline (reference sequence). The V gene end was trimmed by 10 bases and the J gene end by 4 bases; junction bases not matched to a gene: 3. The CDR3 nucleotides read TGTGCCACTCAGGGGGCCGGAAACACCATATATTTT. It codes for CATQGAGNTIYF. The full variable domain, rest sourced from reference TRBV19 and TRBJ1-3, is DGGITQSPKYLFRKEGQNVTLSCEQNLNHDAMYWYRQDPGQGLRLIYYSQIVNDFQKGDIAEGYSVSREKKESFPLTVTSAQKNPTAFYLCATQGAGNTIYFGEGSWLTVV.

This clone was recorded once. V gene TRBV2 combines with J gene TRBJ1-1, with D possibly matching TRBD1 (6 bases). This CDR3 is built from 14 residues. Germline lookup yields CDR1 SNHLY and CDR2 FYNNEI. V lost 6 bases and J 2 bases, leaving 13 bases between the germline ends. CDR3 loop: CASRRTARNTEAFF. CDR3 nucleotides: TGTGCCAGCAGGCGGACAGCAAGAAACACTGAAGCTTTCTTT.

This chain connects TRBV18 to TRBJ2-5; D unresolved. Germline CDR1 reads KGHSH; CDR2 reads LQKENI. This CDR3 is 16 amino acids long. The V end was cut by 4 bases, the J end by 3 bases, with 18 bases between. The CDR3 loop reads CASSQNSGPTKETQYF. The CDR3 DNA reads TGTGCCAGCTCACAAAATTCCGGGCCCACGAAAGAGACCCAGTACTTC.

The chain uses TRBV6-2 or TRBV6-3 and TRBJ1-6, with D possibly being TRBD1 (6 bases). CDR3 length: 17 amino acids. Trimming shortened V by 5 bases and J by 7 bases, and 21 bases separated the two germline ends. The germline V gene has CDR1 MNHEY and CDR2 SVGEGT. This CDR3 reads CASSLRDNPRRNSPLHF. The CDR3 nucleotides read TGTGCCAGCAGTCTACGGGACAACCCAAGAAGGAATTCACCCCTCCACTTT.

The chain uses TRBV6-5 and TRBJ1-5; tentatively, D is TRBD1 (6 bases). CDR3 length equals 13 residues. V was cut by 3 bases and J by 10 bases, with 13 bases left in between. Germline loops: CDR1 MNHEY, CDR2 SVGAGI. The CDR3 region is CASSYQGSEPQHF. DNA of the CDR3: TGTGCCAGCAGTTATCAGGGGTCCGAACCCCAGCATTTT.

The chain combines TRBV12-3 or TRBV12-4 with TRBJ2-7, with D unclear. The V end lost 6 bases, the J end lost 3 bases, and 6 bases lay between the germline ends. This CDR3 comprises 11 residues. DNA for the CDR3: TGTGCCAGCAGCGTGAACTACGAGCAGTACTTC. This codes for CASSVNYEQYF.

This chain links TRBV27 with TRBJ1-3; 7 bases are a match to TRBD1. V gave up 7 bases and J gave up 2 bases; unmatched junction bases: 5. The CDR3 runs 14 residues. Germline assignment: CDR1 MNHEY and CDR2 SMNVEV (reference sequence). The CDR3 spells CASTVTGTGNTIYF. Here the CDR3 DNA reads TGTGCCAGCACCGTGACAGGGACTGGAAACACCATATATTTT.

Here the CDR3 DNA reads TGTGCCAGCAGCTTGAGGTGGATAAGCTCCTACGAGCAGTACTTC. Translated, it gives CASSLRWISSYEQYF. The chain links TRBV5-6 to TRBJ2-7; D is unresolved. This CDR3 spans 15 amino acids. Trimming left V 1 base short and J 0 bases short, with 11 bases between. CDR1 is SGHDT, CDR2 YYEEEE, per germline.

The CDR3 loop reads CASSDLNSWDNEQFF. CDR3 nucleotides: TGTGCCAGCAGCGATCTTAATTCCTGGGACAATGAGCAGTTCTTC. The rearrangement uses TRBV3-1 (or the pseudogene TRBV3-2) and TRBJ2-1; D is unresolved. Germline CDR1 LGHDT, CDR2 YNNKEL (reference sequence). Trimming pared 5 bases from V and 5 bases from J, leaving 16 bases between. CDR3 length equals 15 residues.

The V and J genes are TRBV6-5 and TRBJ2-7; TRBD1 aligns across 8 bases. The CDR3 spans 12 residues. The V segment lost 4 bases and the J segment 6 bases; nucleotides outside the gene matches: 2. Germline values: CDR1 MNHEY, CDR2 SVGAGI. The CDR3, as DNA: TGTGCCAGCAGTTGGACAGGGCTCGAGCAGTACTTC. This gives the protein CASSWTGLEQYF.

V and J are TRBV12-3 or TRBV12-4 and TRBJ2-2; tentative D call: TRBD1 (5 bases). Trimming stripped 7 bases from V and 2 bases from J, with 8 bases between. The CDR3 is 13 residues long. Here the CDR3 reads CASNRLNTGELFF. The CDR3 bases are TGTGCCAGCAACAGGTTAAACACCGGGGAGCTGTTTTTT.

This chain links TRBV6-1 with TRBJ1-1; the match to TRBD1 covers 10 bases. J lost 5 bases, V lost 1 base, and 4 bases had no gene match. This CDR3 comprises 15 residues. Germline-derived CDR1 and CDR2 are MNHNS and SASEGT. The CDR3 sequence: CASSEGGQGRTEAFF. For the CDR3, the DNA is TGTGCCAGCAGTGAAGGGGGACAGGGGCGAACTGAAGCTTTCTTT.

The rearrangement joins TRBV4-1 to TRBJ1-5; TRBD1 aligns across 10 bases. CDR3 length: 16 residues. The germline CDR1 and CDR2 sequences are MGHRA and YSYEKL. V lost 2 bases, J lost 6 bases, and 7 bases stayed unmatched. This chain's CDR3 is CASSQKGDRGGQPQHF. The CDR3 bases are TGCGCCAGCAGCCAAAAGGGGGACAGGGGAGGTCAGCCCCAGCATTTT.

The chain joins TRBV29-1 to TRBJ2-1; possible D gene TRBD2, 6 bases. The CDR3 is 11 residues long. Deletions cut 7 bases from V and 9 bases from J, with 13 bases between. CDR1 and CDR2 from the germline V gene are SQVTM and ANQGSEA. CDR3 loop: CSARDFSEQFF. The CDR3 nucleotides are TGCAGCGCTCGGGACTTTAGTGAGCAGTTCTTC.

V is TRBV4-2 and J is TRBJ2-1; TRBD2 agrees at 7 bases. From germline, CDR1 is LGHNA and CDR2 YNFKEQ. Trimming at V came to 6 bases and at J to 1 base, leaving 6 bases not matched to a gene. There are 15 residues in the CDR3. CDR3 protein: CASSPGGGSYNEQFF. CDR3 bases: TGTGCCAGCAGTCCCGGGGGAGGGTCCTACAATGAGCAGTTCTTC.

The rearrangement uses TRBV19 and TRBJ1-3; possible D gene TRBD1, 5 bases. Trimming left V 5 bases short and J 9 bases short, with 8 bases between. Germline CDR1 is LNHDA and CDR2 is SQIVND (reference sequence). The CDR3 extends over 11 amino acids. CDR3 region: CASSPGGTIYF. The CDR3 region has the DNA TGTGCCAGTAGTCCGGGGGGCACCATATATTTT.

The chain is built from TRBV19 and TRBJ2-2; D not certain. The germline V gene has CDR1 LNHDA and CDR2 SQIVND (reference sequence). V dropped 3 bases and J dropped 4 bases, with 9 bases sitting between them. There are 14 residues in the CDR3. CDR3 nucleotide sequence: TGTGCCAGTAGTATCACGGCTGGCACCGGGGAGCTGTTTTTT. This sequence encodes CASSITAGTGELFF.

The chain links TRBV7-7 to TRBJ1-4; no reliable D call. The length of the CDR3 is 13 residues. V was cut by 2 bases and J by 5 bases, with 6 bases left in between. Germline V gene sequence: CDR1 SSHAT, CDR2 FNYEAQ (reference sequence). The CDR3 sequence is CASSLSVNEKLFF. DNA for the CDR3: TGTGCCAGCAGCTTATCGGTCAATGAAAAACTGTTTTTT.

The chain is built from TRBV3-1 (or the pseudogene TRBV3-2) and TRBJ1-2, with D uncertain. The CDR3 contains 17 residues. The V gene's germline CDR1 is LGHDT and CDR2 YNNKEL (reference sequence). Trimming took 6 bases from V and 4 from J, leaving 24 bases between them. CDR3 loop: CASSHTPGPQKGYGYTF. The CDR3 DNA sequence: TGTGCCAGCAGTCATACCCCCGGACCCCAAAAAGGCTATGGCTACACCTTC.

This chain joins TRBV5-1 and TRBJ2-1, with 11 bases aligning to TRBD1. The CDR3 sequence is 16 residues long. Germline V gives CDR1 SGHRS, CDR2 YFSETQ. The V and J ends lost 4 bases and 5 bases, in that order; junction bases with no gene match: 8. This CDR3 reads CASSPRDRGDHNEQFF. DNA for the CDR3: TGCGCCAGCAGCCCCCGGGACAGGGGGGACCACAATGAGCAGTTCTTC. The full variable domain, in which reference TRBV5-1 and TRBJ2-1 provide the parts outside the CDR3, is KAGVTQTPRYLIKTRGQQVTLSCSPISGHRSVSWYQQTPGQGLQFLFEYFSETQRNKGNFPGRFSGRQFSNSRSEMNVSTLELGDSALYLCASSPRDRGDHNEQFFGPGTRLTVL.

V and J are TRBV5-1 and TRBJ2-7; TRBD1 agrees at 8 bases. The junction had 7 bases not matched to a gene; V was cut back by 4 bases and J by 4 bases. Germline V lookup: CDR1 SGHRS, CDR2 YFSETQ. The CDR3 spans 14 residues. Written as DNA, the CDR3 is TGCGCCAGCAGCCTGGGACAGGAGCTTTACGAGCAGTACTTC. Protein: CASSLGQELYEQYF.

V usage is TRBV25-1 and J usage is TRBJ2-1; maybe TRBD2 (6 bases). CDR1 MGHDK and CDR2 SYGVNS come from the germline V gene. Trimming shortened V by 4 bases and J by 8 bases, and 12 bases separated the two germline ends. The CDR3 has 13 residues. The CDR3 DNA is TGTGCCAGCAGTGGGGGCAGCGGGTATGAGCAGTTCTTC. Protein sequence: CASSGGSGYEQFF. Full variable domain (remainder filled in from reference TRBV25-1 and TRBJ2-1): EADIYQTPRYLVIGTGKKITLECSQTMGHDKMYWYQQDPGMELHLIHYSYGVNSTEKGDLSSESTVSRIRTEHFPLTLESARPSHTSQYLCASSGGSGYEQFFGPGTRLTVL.

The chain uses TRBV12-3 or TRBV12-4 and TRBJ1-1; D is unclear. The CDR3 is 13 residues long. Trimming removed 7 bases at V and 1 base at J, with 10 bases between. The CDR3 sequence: CASTSPQNTEAFF. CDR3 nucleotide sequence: TGTGCCAGCACCAGCCCCCAGAACACTGAAGCTTTCTTT.

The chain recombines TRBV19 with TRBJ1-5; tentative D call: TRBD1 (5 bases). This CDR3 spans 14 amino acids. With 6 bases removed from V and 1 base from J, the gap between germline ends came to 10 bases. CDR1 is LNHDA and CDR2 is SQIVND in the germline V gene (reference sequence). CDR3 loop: CASSSGGSNQPQHF. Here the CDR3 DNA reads TGTGCCAGTAGCTCCGGGGGGAGCAATCAGCCCCAGCATTTT.

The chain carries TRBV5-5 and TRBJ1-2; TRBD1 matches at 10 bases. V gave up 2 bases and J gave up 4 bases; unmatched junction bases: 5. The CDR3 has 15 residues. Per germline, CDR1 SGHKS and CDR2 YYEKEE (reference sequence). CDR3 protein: CASSFLGQGGYGYTF. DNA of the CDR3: TGTGCCAGCAGCTTTTTAGGACAGGGGGGCTATGGCTACACCTTC.

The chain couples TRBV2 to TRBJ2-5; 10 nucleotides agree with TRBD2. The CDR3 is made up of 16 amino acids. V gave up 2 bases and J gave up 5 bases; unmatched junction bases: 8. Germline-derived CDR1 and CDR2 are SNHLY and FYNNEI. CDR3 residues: CASSEILAGVRETQYF. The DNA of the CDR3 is TGTGCCAGCAGTGAAATCCTAGCGGGAGTACGGGAGACCCAGTACTTC.

Written as DNA, the CDR3 is TGTGCCAGCAGCTTAACACGCAGCTCCTACAATGAGCAGTTCTTC. This encodes CASSLTRSSYNEQFF. V is TRBV7-8 and J is TRBJ2-1; D remains unclear. The CDR3 is made up of 15 amino acids. Trimming stripped 2 bases from V and 0 bases from J, with 8 bases between. Germline CDR1 SGHVS, CDR2 FQNEAQ.

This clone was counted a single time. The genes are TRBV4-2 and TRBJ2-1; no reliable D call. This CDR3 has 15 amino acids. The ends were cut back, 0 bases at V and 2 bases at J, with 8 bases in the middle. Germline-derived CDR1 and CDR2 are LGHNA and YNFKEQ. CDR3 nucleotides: TGTGCCAGCAGCCAAGACGCGGTGGCCTACAATGAGCAGTTCTTC. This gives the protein CASSQDAVAYNEQFF.

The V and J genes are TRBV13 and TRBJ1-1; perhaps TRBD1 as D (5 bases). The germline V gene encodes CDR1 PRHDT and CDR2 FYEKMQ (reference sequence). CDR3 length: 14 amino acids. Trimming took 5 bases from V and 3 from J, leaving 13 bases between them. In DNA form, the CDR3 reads TGTGCCAGCAGCCAGGAGGGGTTCTACACTGAAGCTTTCTTT. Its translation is CASSQEGFYTEAFF.

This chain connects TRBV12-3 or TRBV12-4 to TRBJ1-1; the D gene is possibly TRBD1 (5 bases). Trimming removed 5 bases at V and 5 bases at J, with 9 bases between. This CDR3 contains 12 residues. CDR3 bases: TGTGCCAGCAGTGTCGACAGAACTGAAGCTTTCTTT. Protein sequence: CASSVDRTEAFF.

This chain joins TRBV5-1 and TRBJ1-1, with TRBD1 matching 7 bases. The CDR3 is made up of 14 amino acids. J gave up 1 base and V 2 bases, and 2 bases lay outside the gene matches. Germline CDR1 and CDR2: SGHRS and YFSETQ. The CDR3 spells CASSFRQGNTEAFF. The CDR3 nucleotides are TGCGCCAGCAGCTTCAGACAGGGGAACACTGAAGCTTTCTTT.